This T cell receptor beta chain was profiled in a study of glioma-infiltrating T cells (TCRdb year 2016). Regarding the complete study: Low-grade gliomas were represented by WHO grade II oligodendrogliomas or astrocytomas, and glioblastomas were represented by WHO grade IV tumors that were sampled at initial rather than recurrent diagnosis. Three low-grade glioma patients, fewer than 10 primary glioblastoma patients, and three non-glioma patients who contributed non-neoplastic brain tissue made up the paired cohort. Sequencing coverage of roughly 4.5- to 11-fold of some 1 million peripheral T cells was targeted for blood libraries. TCR alpha- and beta-chain repertoires were sequenced from glioma tissue, non-neoplastic brain tissue and matched peripheral blood mononuclear cells. Before surgery, glioma patients were given dexamethasone for six or fewer days. Each tissue-infiltrating repertoire was compared with the same patient's peripheral blood repertoire to measure divergence between tissue and blood T-cell populations.

CDR1 and CDR2 (MDHEN, SYDVKM) derive from the germline V gene. Including the terminal cysteine and phenylalanine, the CDR3 comprises 15 residues. The DNA shown is the 45-base CDR3, in frame from base 1. Immediately after resection, surgical brain or tumor specimens were cryofrozen in liquid nitrogen, and peripheral blood cells were collected at the same time. Broader findings and caveats from the paper: Small numbers underpinned the group comparisons: under ten glioblastoma patients, three low-grade glioma patients and three non-neoplastic patients. A signature set of shared blood CDR3 motifs marked patients with low tissue-blood divergence and was depleted in highly divergent patients. VJ-independent divergence between tissue and blood was lower than expected in non-neoplastic patients but higher than expected in all gliomas, particularly low-grade gliomas. Very few CDR3 sequences were found to be shared between tissue and blood, and this scarcity was attributed to high CDR3 diversity and limited sampling.

The iRepertoire nested amplicon-rescue multiplex PCR (arm-PCR) platform was used to amplify TCR alpha and beta CDR3 regions from RNA. For one-step reverse transcription and amplification, roughly 100-450 ng of tissue mRNA or PBMC total RNA was used as input. Following bead purification, Illumina adapters were added through a secondary multiplex PCR, and the libraries were then gel-purified between 200 and 400 bp. Libraries carried internal 6-nucleotide barcodes used for demultiplexing. Sequencing of the libraries was done on an Illumina MiSeq using 2x220 or 2x250 nucleotide paired-end reads. On the authors' methods: FLASH 1.2.11 was used to merge paired reads, and BWA-MEM then aligned the reads to the GRCh37 human genome before TRA and TRB reads were extracted. V and J assignment used an IMGT-derived reference of cassette sequences and CDR3 motifs that included pseudogenes. Reads were translated in three frames, and productive CDR3s were defined by a C…FGXG motif without stop codons. Unique combinations of V-J cassette pair and CDR3 amino acid sequence were defined as clonotypes. Reads were filtered by Hamming distance, with the threshold set by the sequence error rate of each sample in mapped regions. The public reads were quality trimmed at Q25 with fastp and then assembled into clones with MiXCR by TCRdb, keeping productive beta chains. A single entry per CDR3 protein holds the most common genes and DNA from its merged rows. TCRdb assigned the V and J calls; the authors' analysis was not used. The sample includes 300,000 to 450,000 distinct CDR3 sequences, with about two fifths observed a single time. The ten largest clonotypes hold approximately 12% of the sample.

A word on this clonotype: There is no known antigen for this receptor. At one end the junction does not follow the germline gene, possibly because of a read error.

The receptor was isolated from a human donor with low-grade glioma or glioblastoma, undergoing nonglioma brain surgery, or in good health (not recorded which). Here the chain combines TRBV28 and TRBJ2-5; the D gene cannot be named for sure. The sequenced material came from glioma tissue, nonneoplastic brain tissue, or PBMCs (not recorded which). The DNA is as follows: TGTGCCAGCAGTTTGCCCAGCGCCCTCCAAGATACCCAGTACTTC. Translated, it reads CASSLPSALQDTQYF. This CDR3, with the reference TRBV28 and TRBJ2-5 proteins standing in past its ends, gives the full variable domain DVKVTQSSRYLVKRTGEKVFLECVQDMDHENMFWYRQDPGLGLRLIYFSYDVKMKEKGDIPEGYSVSREKKERFSLILESASTNQTSMYLCASSLPSALQDTQYFGPGTRLLVL.